These 6 T cell receptor beta chains originate from one sample sequenced in a study of vaccination effects on CD4 cells after COVID-19. Antigens of these TCRs are unknown. Assay: immunoSEQ multiplex PCR; the TCRdb copy retains only in-frame clones and omits some. The data show 65,000 to 95,000 clones, roughly 80% seen once. Antigen-specific CD4+ T cells expanded by the ViraFEST assay with viral peptide pools were then sequenced. Isolating CD4+ T cells followed about 11 days of culture. Of the BNT162b2 and mRNA-1273 vaccines, participants received two doses of one or the other. The source material was CD4+ T cells from PBMCs cultured with HCoV-OC43 spike peptides, sampled after COVID-19 vaccination. Subset in this sample: HCoV-OC43 spike overlapping peptide pool stimulation. These receptors originate from a human donor who received a COVID-19 vaccine.

The chain uses TRBV7-2 and TRBJ2-5; 15 bases line up with TRBD2. CDR1 is SGHTA, CDR2 FQGNSA, per germline. After removal of 6 bases from V and 5 bases from J, the junction contained 13 bases not matched to a gene. CDR3 length: 18 residues. The CDR3 DNA follows: TGTGCCAGCAGAACTGCTAGGACTAGCGGGGGGGCCGGGGAGACCCAGTACTTC. Translated: CASRTARTSGGAGETQYF.

The chain is built from TRBV24-1 and TRBJ2-3, with D hard to call. The germline gives CDR1 KGHDR, CDR2 SFDVKD. Trimming took off 1 base at V and 2 bases at J, with 6 bases between the two ends. This CDR3 contains 14 residues. The CDR3 is CATSDLEPTDTQYF. CDR3 in DNA: TGTGCCACCAGTGATTTAGAACCCACAGATACGCAGTATTTT.

The chain recombines TRBV24-1 with TRBJ1-5; the match to TRBD1 covers 8 bases. The germline CDR1 and CDR2 sequences are KGHDR and SFDVKD. The CDR3 has 16 residues. Trimming at V came to 2 bases and at J to 3 bases, leaving 5 bases not matched to a gene. The CDR3: CATSDSRQGYNQPQHF. The CDR3 nucleotides are TGTGCCACCAGTGATTCGCGACAGGGGTACAATCAGCCCCAGCATTTT.

This chain uses TRBV7-2 with TRBJ2-5; 7 bases line up with TRBD2. Looked up from germline, CDR1 is SGHTA and CDR2 is FQGNSA. The CDR3 is made up of 15 amino acids. The V and J ends lost 7 bases and 5 bases, in that order; junction bases with no gene match: 13. This CDR3 reads CASTPWWGGGETQYF. The CDR3 coding sequence is TGTGCCAGCACCCCATGGTGGGGGGGTGGGGAGACCCAGTACTTC.

The chain links TRBV7-2 to TRBJ2-5; possibly TRBD1 or TRBD2 for D (7 bases each). Germline V gene lookup returns CDR1 SGHTA and CDR2 FQGNSA. V lost 3 bases to trimming and J lost 5 bases, with 16 bases between them. This CDR3 has 15 amino acids. CDR3 in DNA: TGTGCCAGCAGCTTCGCGGGGAGGGGGCTGGAGACCCAGTACTTC. Its translation is CASSFAGRGLETQYF.

V and J are TRBV6-2 or TRBV6-3 and TRBJ1-1; D not certain. Deletions cut 5 bases from V and 4 bases from J, with 8 bases between. This CDR3 is built from 12 residues. CDR1 MNHEY and CDR2 SVGEGT come from the germline V gene. The CDR3 bases are TGTGCCAGCAGTCCACGGATCACTGAAGCTTTCTTT. It specifies CASSPRITEAFF.